This entry lists 32 T cell receptor beta chains sequenced from one sample in a study of T cells in Graves' hyperthyroidism and ophthalmopathy. The CDR3 regions of TCR beta were amplified from RNA transcripts. First-round RT-PCR of the TCR CDR3 relied on the HTBI primer set. MiXCR was run by TCRdb on the multiplex PCR reads, yielding one entry per CDR3 protein. The sample includes hundreds of thousands of distinct CDR3 sequences, roughly 20% seen only once; the top ten take more than 30%. The sequencing input was blood. The receptors were gathered from a man aged 25 to 40 with Graves' ophthalmopathy.

The CDR3 DNA follows: TGCAGCGCACCGGGCCTCGGGGGCGAGCAGTACTTC. This sequence encodes CSAPGLGGEQYF. This chain joins TRBV29-1 and TRBJ2-7; TRBD2 is a possible D gene (6 bases). The ends were cut back, 7 bases at V and 6 bases at J, with 16 bases in the middle. CDR1 is SQVTM, CDR2 ANQGSEA, per germline. This CDR3 comprises 12 residues.

This clonotype was observed a single time. A much larger clone is a single base away; this may be a read error. V gene TRBV7-2 combines with J gene TRBJ2-3; 7 nucleotides agree with TRBD2. V was pared by 4 bases and J by 0 bases, with 7 bases of the junction left unmatched. This CDR3 spans 16 amino acids. Germline values: CDR1 SGHTA, CDR2 FQGNSA. This chain's CDR3 is CASSSRGSGSTDTQYF. The CDR3, as DNA: TGTGCCAGCAGCTCCCGCGGTAGCGGGAGCACAGATACGCAGTATTTT.

This clonotype was recorded many times. J is TRBJ1-2 and V is TRBV2; D call uncertain. Germline CDR1 is SNHLY and CDR2 is FYNNEI. V lost 3 bases to trimming and J lost 2 bases, with 10 bases between them. The CDR3 spans 14 residues. CDR3 bases: TGTGCCAGCAGTGACCTGAGGAAGAACTATGGCTACACCTTC. This sequence encodes CASSDLRKNYGYTF.

The chain is built from TRBV29-1 and TRBJ2-7; 8 bases line up with TRBD1. With 5 bases clipped from V and 5 bases from J, the junction kept 8 bases outside the gene matches. The CDR3 consists of 13 residues. Germline V gene lookup returns CDR1 SQVTM and CDR2 ANQGSEA. The CDR3 DNA sequence: TGCAGCGTTTATGAGGACAGGGTCAACGAGCAGTACTTC. Encoded protein: CSVYEDRVNEQYF.

The chain links TRBV4-1 to TRBJ1-5; D is unresolved. CDR1 is MGHRA and CDR2 is YSYEKL in the germline V gene. This CDR3 has 13 residues. Deletions cut 1 base from V and 5 bases from J, with 6 bases between. CDR3: CASSQVADQPQHF. DNA of the CDR3: TGCGCCAGCAGCCAAGTGGCGGATCAGCCCCAGCATTTT.

This clonotype was counted many times. The chain combines TRBV27 with TRBJ2-7, with D unresolved. Germline V gene data show CDR1 as MNHEY and CDR2 as SMNVEV (reference sequence). Trimming took off 0 bases at V and 2 bases at J, with 11 bases between the two ends. This CDR3 has 15 residues. This CDR3 is CASSLSPQVTYEQYF. The DNA of the CDR3 is TGTGCCAGCAGTTTATCGCCCCAGGTCACCTACGAGCAGTACTTC.

This clonotype came up a few times. The chain employs TRBV3-1 and TRBJ2-2; 10 nucleotides line up with TRBD2. Trimming at V came to 4 bases and at J to 7 bases, leaving 15 bases not matched to a gene. CDR3 length: 18 amino acids. Germline V gives CDR1 LGHDT, CDR2 YNNKEL (reference sequence). CDR3 sequence reads: CASSPVRIAGGTNGELFF. The CDR3 nucleotides read TGTGCCAGCAGCCCCGTTAGAATAGCGGGAGGCACAAACGGGGAGCTGTTTTTT. Filled out from reference TRBV3-1 and TRBJ2-2, the complete variable domain reads DTAVSQTPKYLVTQMGNDKSIKCEQNLGHDTMYWYKQDSKKFLKIMFSYNNKELIINETVPNRFSPKSPDKAHLNLHINSLELGDSAVYFCASSPVRIAGGTNGELFFGEGSRLTVL.

About this clonotype itself: A read error may account for a junction end that differs from germline. The V call is TRBV5-1, the J call TRBJ2-1; D gene unclear. Per the germline V gene, CDR1 is SGHRS and CDR2 is YFSETQ. The CDR3 runs 18 residues. The CDR3 loop reads CASSYTQARLTSYNEQFF. CDR3 nucleotide sequence: TGTGCCAGCAGCTACACTCAGGCAAGGTTAACATCCTACAATGAGCAGTTCTTC.

This chain uses TRBV28 with TRBJ1-4; no definite D call. Germline loops: CDR1 MDHEN, CDR2 SYDVKM. This CDR3 is built from 15 residues. Trimming cost V 4 bases and J 3 bases, with 12 bases left between them. Here the CDR3 DNA reads TGTGCCAGCAGTTCGGTCGGTTCGGCTAATGAAAAACTGTTTTTT. Protein sequence: CASSSVGSANEKLFF.

This sequence joins TRBV25-1 and TRBJ2-3; the D is unclear. V was cut by 10 bases and J by 4 bases, with 12 bases left in between. The length of the CDR3 is 12 residues. Germline-derived CDR1 and CDR2 are MGHDK and SYGVNS. CDR3 coding DNA: TGTGCCACCTGTCTTAGGGCAGATACGCAGTATTTT. As protein: CATCLRADTQYF.

In its sample, this clonotype was seen once. The V call is TRBV4-3, the J call TRBJ2-2; 8 nucleotides align to TRBD2. J was trimmed by 4 bases and V by 0 bases; bases with no gene match: 10. From germline, CDR1 is LGHNA and CDR2 YSLEER. The CDR3 length is 18 residues. The CDR3 region is CASSQDKRLAIFTGELFF. As DNA, the CDR3 is TGCGCCAGCAGCCAAGATAAGCGACTAGCGATATTCACCGGGGAGCTGTTTTTT.

This clonotype was found many times. The CDR3 protein is CAWSVERNQPQHF. The CDR3, as DNA: TGTGCCTGGAGTGTAGAAAGGAATCAGCCCCAGCATTTT. The rearrangement uses TRBV30 and TRBJ1-5; D not resolved. Per germline, CDR1 GTSNPN and CDR2 SVGIG (reference sequence). CDR3 length: 13 amino acids. V was cut by 0 bases and J by 4 bases, with 7 bases left in between.

This clonotype was observed a few times. The CDR3 DNA reads as TGTGCCACCATGGCAGGGAGAGATAGCAATCAGCCCCAGCATTTT. This sequence encodes CATMAGRDSNQPQHF. The V and J genes are TRBV24-1 and TRBJ1-5, with a possible D match to TRBD1 (5 bases). The germline CDR1 and CDR2 sequences are KGHDR and SFDVKD. The germline V and J ends were trimmed by 8 bases and 0 bases, with 13 bases remaining between them. This CDR3 contains 15 residues.

This chain connects TRBV10-3 to TRBJ2-3; D uncertain. V lost 3 bases and J lost 5, with 9 bases in between. Germline CDR1 reads ENHRY; CDR2 reads SYGVKD. The CDR3 runs to 13 residues. The CDR3 here is CAISEKFEDTQYF. The CDR3 bases are TGTGCCATCAGTGAAAAATTTGAAGATACGCAGTATTTT.

There are a few counts of this clonotype. The chain uses TRBV5-4 and TRBJ2-5, with 11 positions matching TRBD1. Germline V CDR1 and CDR2: SGHNT, YYREEE (reference sequence). The CDR3 spans 16 residues. With V trimmed by 4 bases and J by 4 bases, 9 bases remained unmatched. CDR3 DNA sequence: TGTGCCAGCAGCCTTACCGGGACAGGGGGAAGAGAGACCCAGTACTTC. Translation: CASSLTGTGGRETQYF.

Many counts were recorded for this clonotype. The gene calls are TRBV30 and TRBJ2-7; D remains unclear. Germline V gene data show CDR1 as GTSNPN and CDR2 as SVGIG (reference sequence). This CDR3 has 12 amino acids. Trimming removed 2 bases from V and 5 bases from J, with 10 bases in between. As DNA, the CDR3 is TGTGCCTGGAGTTTTATGGTGGACGAGCAGTACTTC. Translation: CAWSFMVDEQYF. The complete variable domain, with remaining parts taken from reference TRBV30 and TRBJ2-7, reads SQTIHQWPATLVQPVGSPLSLECTVEGTSNPNLYWYRQAAGRGLQLLFYSVGIGQISSEVPQNLSASRPQDRQFILSSKKLLLSDSGFYLCAWSFMVDEQYFGPGTRLTVT.

The rearrangement uses TRBV27 and TRBJ2-7, with 8 bases fitting TRBD1. The CDR3 is made up of 14 amino acids. V lost 5 bases to trimming and J lost 2 bases; unmatched junction nucleotides: 5. The germline V gene encodes CDR1 MNHEY and CDR2 SMNVEV (reference sequence). CDR3 bases: TGTGCCAGCAGTGGGCAGGGGGCCCCCTACGAGCAGTACTTC. This encodes CASSGQGAPYEQYF.

This clonotype was seen a handful of times. The chain joins TRBV6-6 to TRBJ2-5, with 9 bases aligning to TRBD1. Trimming removed 2 bases from V and 5 bases from J; junction bases left unmatched: 6. The CDR3 has 15 residues. Germline V gene sequence: CDR1 MNHNY, CDR2 SVGAGI (reference sequence). This chain's CDR3 is CASSYGTGTPETQYF. The CDR3, as DNA: TGTGCCAGCAGTTACGGGACAGGGACGCCGGAGACCCAGTACTTC.

A few counts support this clonotype. V is TRBV28 and J is TRBJ2-5; D possibly corresponds to TRBD1 (5 bases). CDR1 MDHEN and CDR2 SYDVKM come from the germline V gene. This CDR3 is built from 16 residues. V was cut by 5 bases and J by 0 bases, with 16 bases left in between. The CDR3, as DNA: TGTGCCAGCAGTCTGGGGTCCAGGGCAAACCAAGAGACCCAGTACTTC. It specifies CASSLGSRANQETQYF.

This clonotype was seen a few times. CDR3 sequence: CAIRADRASTEAFF. CDR3 DNA sequence: TGTGCCATCAGAGCAGACAGGGCAAGCACTGAAGCTTTCTTT. The genes are TRBV10-3 and TRBJ1-1; TRBD1 aligns across 7 bases. Germline-derived CDR1 and CDR2 are ENHRY and SYGVKD. The V segment lost 6 bases and the J segment 4 bases; nucleotides outside the gene matches: 8. This CDR3 is built from 14 residues.

This clonotype was found a few times. V gene TRBV28 combines with J gene TRBJ1-4; 10 nucleotides agree with TRBD1. Germline lookup yields CDR1 MDHEN and CDR2 SYDVKM. The CDR3 length is 14 residues. V trimming: 7 bases; J trimming: 7 bases; junction bases outside the gene matches: 6. CDR3 nucleotides: TGTGCCAGCACCCCTTGGACAGGGGGTGAAAAACTGTTTTTT. Protein sequence: CASTPWTGGEKLFF. The variable domain in full, completed from reference TRBV28 and TRBJ1-4, reads DVKVTQSSRYLVKRTGEKVFLECVQDMDHENMFWYRQDPGLGLRLIYFSYDVKMKEKGDIPEGYSVSREKKERFSLILESASTNQTSMYLCASTPWTGGEKLFFGSGTQLSVL.

The gene calls are TRBV27 and TRBJ1-1, with 9 positions matching TRBD1. There are 13 residues in the CDR3. Germline CDR1 is MNHEY and CDR2 is SMNVEV (reference sequence). Trimming took 8 bases from V and 5 from J; bases not matched to a gene: 6. CDR3 coding DNA: TGTGCCAGCGTCGGACAGGGGTATACTGAAGCTTTCTTT. It is translated as CASVGQGYTEAFF.

This clonotype was counted many times. This chain joins TRBV7-2 and TRBJ2-7; 9 positions match TRBD2. CDR3 length: 18 amino acids. Germline trimming cut 2 bases from V and 2 bases from J; bases unmatched to any gene: 13. The V gene's germline CDR1 is SGHTA and CDR2 FQGNSA. CDR3 in amino acids: CASSLRFQAGGKTYEQYF. The CDR3 DNA sequence: TGTGCCAGCAGCTTAAGGTTCCAGGCGGGAGGGAAGACCTACGAGCAGTACTTC.

As concerns this clonotype: The CDR3 does not close with the conserved phenylalanine or tryptophan, likely indicating a read error. The chain recombines TRBV2 with TRBJ1-2; 11 nucleotides align to TRBD1. The germline V gene encodes CDR1 SNHLY and CDR2 FYNNEI. The V gene end was trimmed by 6 bases and the J gene end by 7 bases; junction bases not matched to a gene: 19. This CDR3 region has 18 residues. Here the CDR3 DNA reads TGTGCCAGCAGCGTATACGAAACGGACAGGGGGCGACCGGGTGGCTACACCCTC. Translation gives CASSVYETDRGRPGGYTL.

In this sample, this clonotype turned up many times. The V gene is TRBV2, the J gene TRBJ1-5; 7 positions match TRBD1. V trimming: 8 bases; J trimming: 6 bases; junction bases outside the gene matches: 10. Germline-derived CDR1 and CDR2 are SNHLY and FYNNEI. The length of the CDR3 is 14 residues. In DNA, the CDR3 is TGTGCCAGCTCTGGACAGGTGGATAGTCAGCCCCAGCATTTT. It specifies CASSGQVDSQPQHF.

The table lists this clonotype with many counts. The genes are TRBV28 and TRBJ2-7; 7 bases align to TRBD1. The CDR3 is 14 amino acids. With V trimmed by 2 bases and J by 2 bases, 3 bases remained unmatched. Germline V gene sequence: CDR1 MDHEN, CDR2 SYDVKM. The CDR3 protein is CASSLRTGPYEQYF. Written as DNA, the CDR3 is TGTGCCAGCAGTTTAAGGACAGGTCCCTACGAGCAGTACTTC. The whole variable domain, remainder taken from reference TRBV28 and TRBJ2-7, is DVKVTQSSRYLVKRTGEKVFLECVQDMDHENMFWYRQDPGLGLRLIYFSYDVKMKEKGDIPEGYSVSREKKERFSLILESASTNQTSMYLCASSLRTGPYEQYFGPGTRLTVT.

The chain couples TRBV18 to TRBJ2-1; D uncertain. The V end was cut by 1 base, the J end by 3 bases, with 10 bases between. CDR1 and CDR2 from the germline V gene are KGHSH and LQKENI. CDR3 size: 15 residues. The CDR3 bases are TGTGCCAGCTCACCACAGACTGGTTACTACAATGAGCAGTTCTTC. As protein: CASSPQTGYYNEQFF.

A few counts support this clonotype. The V call is TRBV11-2, the J call TRBJ2-5; 7 bases line up with TRBD2. CDR1 and CDR2 from the germline V gene are SGHAT and FQNNGV. This CDR3 comprises 15 residues. Losses at the gene ends were 5 bases for V and 7 bases for J; bases not matched to a gene: 13. CDR3 loop: CASSPGDYLGVTQYF. DNA for the CDR3: TGTGCCAGCAGCCCCGGGGACTACCTCGGCGTGACCCAGTACTTC.

The J gene is TRBJ2-7, the V gene TRBV6-1; possibly TRBD2 for D (5 bases). Per germline, CDR1 MNHNS and CDR2 SASEGT. Trimming shortened V by 4 bases and J by 7 bases, and 20 bases separated the two germline ends. This CDR3 has 15 residues. The CDR3: CASSGADTAAREQYF. DNA of the CDR3: TGTGCCAGCAGTGGGGCGGATACAGCGGCTAGGGAGCAGTACTTC.

This clonotype turned up a few times. The gene calls are TRBV5-1 and TRBJ1-3; 7 bases are a match to TRBD1. The CDR3 is 15 amino acids. Germline-derived CDR1 and CDR2 are SGHRS and YFSETQ. V lost 5 bases to trimming and J lost 1 base; unmatched junction nucleotides: 6. CDR3: CASRARDRSGNTIYF. CDR3 DNA: TGCGCCAGCAGGGCCCGGGACAGATCTGGAAACACCATATATTTT.

In its sample, this clonotype was seen a few times. The chain links TRBV6-1 to TRBJ2-7, with D hard to call. Germline-derived CDR1 and CDR2 are MNHNS and SASEGT. Trimming took off 7 bases at V and 2 bases at J, with 9 bases between the two ends. The CDR3 sequence is 12 residues long. The CDR3 loop is CASTQYPYEQYF. The CDR3 nucleotides are TGTGCCAGCACGCAGTACCCCTACGAGCAGTACTTC.

This clonotype has a handful of counts. This chain connects TRBV5-5 to TRBJ1-5; D is ambiguous. Germline values: CDR1 SGHKS, CDR2 YYEKEE (reference sequence). Trimming left V 1 base short and J 2 bases short, with 13 bases between. CDR3 length equals 16 residues. The CDR3 coding sequence is TGTGCCAGCAGCTTGATAACAAGGGTAGGCAATCAGCCCCAGCATTTT. The encoded protein is CASSLITRVGNQPQHF.